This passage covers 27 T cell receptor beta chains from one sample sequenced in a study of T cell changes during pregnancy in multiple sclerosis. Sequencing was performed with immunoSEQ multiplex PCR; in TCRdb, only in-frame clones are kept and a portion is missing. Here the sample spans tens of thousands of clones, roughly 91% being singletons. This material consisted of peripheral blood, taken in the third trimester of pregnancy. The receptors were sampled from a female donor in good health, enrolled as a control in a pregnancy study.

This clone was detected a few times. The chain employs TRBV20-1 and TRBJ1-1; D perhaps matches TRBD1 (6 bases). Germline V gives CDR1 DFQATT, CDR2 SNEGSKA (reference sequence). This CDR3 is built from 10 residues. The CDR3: CMPQGTEAFF. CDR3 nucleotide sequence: TGCATGCCACAGGGAACTGAAGCTTTCTTT.

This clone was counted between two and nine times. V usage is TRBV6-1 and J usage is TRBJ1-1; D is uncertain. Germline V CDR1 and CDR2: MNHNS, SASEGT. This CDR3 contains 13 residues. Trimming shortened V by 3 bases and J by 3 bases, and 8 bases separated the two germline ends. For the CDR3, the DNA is TGTGCCAGCAGTGACGCAGAGGACACTGAAGCTTTCTTT. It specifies CASSDAEDTEAFF.

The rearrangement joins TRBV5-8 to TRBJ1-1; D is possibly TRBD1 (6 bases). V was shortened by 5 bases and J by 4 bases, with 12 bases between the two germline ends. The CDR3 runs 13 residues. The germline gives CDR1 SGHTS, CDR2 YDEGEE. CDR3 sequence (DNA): TGTGCCAGCAGTCATGTAGGGGGCACTGAAGCTTTCTTT. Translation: CASSHVGGTEAFF. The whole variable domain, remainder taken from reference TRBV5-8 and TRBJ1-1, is EAGVTQSPTHLIKTRGQQATLRCSPISGHTSVYWYQQALGLGLQFLLWYDEGEERNRGNFPPRFSGRQFPNYSSELNVNALELEDSALYLCASSHVGGTEAFFGQGTRLTVV.

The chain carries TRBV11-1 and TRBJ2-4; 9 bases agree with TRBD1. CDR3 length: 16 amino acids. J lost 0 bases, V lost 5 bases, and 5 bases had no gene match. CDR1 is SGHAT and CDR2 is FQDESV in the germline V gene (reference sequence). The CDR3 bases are TGTGCCAGCAGCCAAGACAGGGGGATAGCCAAAAACATTCAGTACTTC. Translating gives CASSQDRGIAKNIQYF.

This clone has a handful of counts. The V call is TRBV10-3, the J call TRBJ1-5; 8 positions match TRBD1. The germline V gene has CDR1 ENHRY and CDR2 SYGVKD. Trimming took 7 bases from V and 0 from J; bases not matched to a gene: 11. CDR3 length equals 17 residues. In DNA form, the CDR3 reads TGTGCCATCACCCGCCGGGACAGGCTGGATAGCAATCAGCCCCAGCATTTT. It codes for CAITRRDRLDSNQPQHF.

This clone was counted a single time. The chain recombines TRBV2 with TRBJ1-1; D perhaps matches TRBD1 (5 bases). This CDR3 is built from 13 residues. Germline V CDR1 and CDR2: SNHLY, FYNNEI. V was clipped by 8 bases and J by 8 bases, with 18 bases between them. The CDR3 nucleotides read TGTGCCAGCGGCCGAAGCGGGGGATTAGAAGCTTTCTTT. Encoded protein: CASGRSGGLEAFF.

The CDR3 region is CASSVGWEFFYEQYF. CDR3 DNA: TGTGCCAGCAGCGTAGGTTGGGAGTTCTTCTACGAGCAGTACTTC. V gene TRBV9 combines with J gene TRBJ2-7; D is possibly TRBD2 (5 bases). V lost 0 bases to trimming and J lost 3 bases, with 13 bases between them. The CDR3 is 15 amino acids. Germline V gene sequence: CDR1 SGDLS, CDR2 YYNGEE. The full variable domain, with the rest looked up from reference TRBV9 and TRBJ2-7, is DSGVTQTPKHLITATGQRVTLRCSPRSGDLSVYWYQQSLDQGLQFLIQYYNGEERAKGNILERFSAQQFPDLHSELNLSSLELGDSALYFCASSVGWEFFYEQYFGPGTRLTVT.

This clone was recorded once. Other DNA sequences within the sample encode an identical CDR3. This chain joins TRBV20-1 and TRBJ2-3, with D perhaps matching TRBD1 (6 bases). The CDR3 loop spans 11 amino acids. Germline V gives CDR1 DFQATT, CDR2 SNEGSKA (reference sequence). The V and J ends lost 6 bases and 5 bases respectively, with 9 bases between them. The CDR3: CSASRGDTQYF. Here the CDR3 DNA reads TGCAGTGCCTCCAGGGGAGATACGCAGTATTTT.

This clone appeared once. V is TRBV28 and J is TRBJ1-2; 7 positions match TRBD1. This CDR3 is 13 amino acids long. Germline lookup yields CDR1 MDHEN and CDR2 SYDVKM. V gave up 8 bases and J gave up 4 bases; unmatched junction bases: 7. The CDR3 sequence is CASGERQGYGYTF. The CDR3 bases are TGTGCCAGCGGAGAAAGACAGGGCTATGGCTACACCTTC.

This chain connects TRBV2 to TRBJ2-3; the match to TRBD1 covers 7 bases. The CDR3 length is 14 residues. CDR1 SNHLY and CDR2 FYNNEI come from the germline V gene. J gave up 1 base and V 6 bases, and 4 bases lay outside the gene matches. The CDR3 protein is CASSSTGGTDTQYF. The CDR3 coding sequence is TGTGCCAGCAGCTCTACAGGGGGCACAGATACGCAGTATTTT.

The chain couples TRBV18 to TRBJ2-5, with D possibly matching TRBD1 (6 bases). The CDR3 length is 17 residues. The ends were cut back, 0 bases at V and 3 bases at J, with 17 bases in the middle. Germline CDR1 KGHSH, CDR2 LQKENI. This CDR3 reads CASSPPRLAGVKETQYF. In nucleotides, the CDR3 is TGTGCCAGCTCACCACCGCGCTTGGCAGGGGTTAAAGAGACCCAGTACTTC.

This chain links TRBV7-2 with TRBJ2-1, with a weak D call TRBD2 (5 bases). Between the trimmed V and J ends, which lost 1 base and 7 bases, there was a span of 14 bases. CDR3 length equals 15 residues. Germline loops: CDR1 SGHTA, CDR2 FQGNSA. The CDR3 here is CASSLVFSAENEQFF. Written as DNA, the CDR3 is TGTGCCAGCAGCTTAGTGTTTTCAGCGGAGAATGAGCAGTTCTTC.

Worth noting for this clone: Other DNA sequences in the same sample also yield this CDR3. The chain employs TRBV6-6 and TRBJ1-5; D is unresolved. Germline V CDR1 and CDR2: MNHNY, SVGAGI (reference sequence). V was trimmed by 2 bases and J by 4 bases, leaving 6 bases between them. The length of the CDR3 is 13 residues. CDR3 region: CASSYAGNQPQHF. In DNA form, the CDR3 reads TGTGCCAGCAGTTACGCCGGGAATCAGCCCCAGCATTTT.

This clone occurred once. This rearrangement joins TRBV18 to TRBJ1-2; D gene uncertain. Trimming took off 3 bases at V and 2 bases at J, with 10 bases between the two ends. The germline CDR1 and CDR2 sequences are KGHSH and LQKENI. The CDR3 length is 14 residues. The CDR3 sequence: CASSPSGVNYGYTF. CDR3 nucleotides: TGTGCCAGCTCACCTTCAGGTGTCAACTATGGCTACACCTTC.

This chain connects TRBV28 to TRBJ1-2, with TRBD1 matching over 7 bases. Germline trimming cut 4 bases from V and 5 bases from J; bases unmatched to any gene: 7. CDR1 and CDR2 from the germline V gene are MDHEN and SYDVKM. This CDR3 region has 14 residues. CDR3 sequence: CASSSPGQVYGYTF. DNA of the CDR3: TGTGCCAGCAGTTCCCCCGGACAGGTGTATGGCTACACCTTC.

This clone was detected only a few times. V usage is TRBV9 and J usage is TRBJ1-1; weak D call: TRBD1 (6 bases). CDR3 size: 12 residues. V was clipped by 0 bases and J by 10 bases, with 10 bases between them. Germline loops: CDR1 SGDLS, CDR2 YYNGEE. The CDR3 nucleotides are TGTGCCAGCAGCGTAGATCTCAGGGGAGCTTTCTTT. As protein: CASSVDLRGAFF.

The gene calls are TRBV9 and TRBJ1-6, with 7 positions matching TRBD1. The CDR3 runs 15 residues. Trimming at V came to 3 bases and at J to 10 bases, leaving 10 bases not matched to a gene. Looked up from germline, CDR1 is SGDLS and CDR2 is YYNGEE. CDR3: CASSADGTELSPLHF. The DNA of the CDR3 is TGTGCCAGCAGCGCTGATGGGACAGAGTTATCACCCCTCCACTTT. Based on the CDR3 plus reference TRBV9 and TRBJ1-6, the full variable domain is DSGVTQTPKHLITATGQRVTLRCSPRSGDLSVYWYQQSLDQGLQFLIQYYNGEERAKGNILERFSAQQFPDLHSELNLSSLELGDSALYFCASSADGTELSPLHFGNGTRLTVT.

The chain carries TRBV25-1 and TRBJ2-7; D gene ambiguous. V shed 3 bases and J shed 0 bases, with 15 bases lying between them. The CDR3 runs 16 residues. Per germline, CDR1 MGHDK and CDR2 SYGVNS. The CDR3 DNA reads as TGTGCCAGCAGTGAGTCGAGGCGGTCGAGCTCCTACGAGCAGTACTTC. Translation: CASSESRRSSSYEQYF.

The CDR3 DNA is TGTGCCATCAGTGAGGACAGCTATGGCTACACCTTC. Amino acid sequence: CAISEDSYGYTF. The chain combines TRBV10-3 with TRBJ1-2, with D possibly matching TRBD1 (5 bases). V lost 2 bases and J lost 4, with 5 bases in between. The CDR3 covers 12 residues. Germline V gene sequence: CDR1 ENHRY, CDR2 SYGVKD.

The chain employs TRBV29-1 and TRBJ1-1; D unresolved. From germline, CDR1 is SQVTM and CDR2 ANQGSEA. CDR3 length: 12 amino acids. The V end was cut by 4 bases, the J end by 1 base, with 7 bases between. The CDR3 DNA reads TGCAGCGTTGGACAAACGAACACTGAAGCTTTCTTT. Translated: CSVGQTNTEAFF.

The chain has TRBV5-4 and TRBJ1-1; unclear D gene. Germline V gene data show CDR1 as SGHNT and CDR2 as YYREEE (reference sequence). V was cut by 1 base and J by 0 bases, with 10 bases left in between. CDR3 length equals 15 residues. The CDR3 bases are TGTGCCAGCAGCTTGCCGAGATCAATGAACACTGAAGCTTTCTTT. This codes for CASSLPRSMNTEAFF.

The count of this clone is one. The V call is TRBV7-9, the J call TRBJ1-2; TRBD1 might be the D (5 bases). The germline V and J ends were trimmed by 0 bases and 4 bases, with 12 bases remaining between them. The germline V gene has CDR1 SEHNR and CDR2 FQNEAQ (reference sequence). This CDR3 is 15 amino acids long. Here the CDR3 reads CASSLALTGGYGYTF. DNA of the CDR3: TGTGCCAGCAGCTTAGCGCTCACCGGGGGCTATGGCTACACCTTC.

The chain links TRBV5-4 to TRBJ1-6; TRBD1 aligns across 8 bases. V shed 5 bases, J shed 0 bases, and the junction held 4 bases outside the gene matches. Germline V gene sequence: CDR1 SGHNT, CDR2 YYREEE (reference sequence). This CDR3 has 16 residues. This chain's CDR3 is CASRGTGSSYNSPLHF. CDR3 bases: TGTGCCAGCAGGGGGACAGGCAGCTCCTATAATTCACCCCTCCACTTT.

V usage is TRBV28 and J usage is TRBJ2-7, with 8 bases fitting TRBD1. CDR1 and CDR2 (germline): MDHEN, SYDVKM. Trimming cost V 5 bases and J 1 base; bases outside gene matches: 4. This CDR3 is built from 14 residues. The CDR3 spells CASSPRQGSYEQYF. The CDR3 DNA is TGTGCCAGCAGTCCCCGACAGGGGTCCTACGAGCAGTACTTC.

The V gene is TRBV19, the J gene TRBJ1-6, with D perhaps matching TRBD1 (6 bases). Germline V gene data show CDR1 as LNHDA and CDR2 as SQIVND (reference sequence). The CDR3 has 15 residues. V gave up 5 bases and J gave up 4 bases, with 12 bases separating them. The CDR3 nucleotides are TGTGCCAGTAGTCGACAGGCTCTATATAATTCACCCCTCCACTTT. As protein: CASSRQALYNSPLHF. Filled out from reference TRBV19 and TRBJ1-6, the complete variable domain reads DGGITQSPKYLFRKEGQNVTLSCEQNLNHDAMYWYRQDPGQGLRLIYYSQIVNDFQKGDIAEGYSVSREKKESFPLTVTSAQKNPTAFYLCASSRQALYNSPLHFGNGTRLTVT.

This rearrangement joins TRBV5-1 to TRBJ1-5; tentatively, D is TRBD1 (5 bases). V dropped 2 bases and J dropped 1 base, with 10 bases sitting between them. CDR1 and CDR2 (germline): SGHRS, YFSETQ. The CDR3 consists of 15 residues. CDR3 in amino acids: CASSFGQGSNQPQHF. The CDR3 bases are TGCGCCAGCAGCTTCGGTCAGGGCAGCAATCAGCCCCAGCATTTT.

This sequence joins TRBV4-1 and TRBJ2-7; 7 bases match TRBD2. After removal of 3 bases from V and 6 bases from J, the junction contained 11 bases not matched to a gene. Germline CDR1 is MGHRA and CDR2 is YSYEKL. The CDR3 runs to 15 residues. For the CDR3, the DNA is TGCGCCAGCAGCCAGCAGGGACTACCCCTCCCCGAGCAGTACTTC. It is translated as CASSQQGLPLPEQYF.